Each of the 21 T cell receptor beta chains below was sequenced from the same sample in a study of cytotoxic CD8 clonotypes in ibrutinib-treated CLL. Clones were sequenced by immunoSEQ multiplex PCR, and TCRdb holds only the in-frame ones, with some missing. Of 76,000 or so clones in the sample, approximately 82% were seen once. The sequenced sample was PBMCs, obtained after 24 months of ibrutinib treatment. The receptor source for this set is a human donor with chronic lymphocytic leukemia.

The chain employs TRBV5-1 and TRBJ1-1; D is uncertain. V was cut by 0 bases and J by 0 bases, with 6 bases left in between. This CDR3 spans 14 amino acids. Germline V gene lookup returns CDR1 SGHRS and CDR2 YFSETQ. The CDR3 nucleotides are TGCGCCAGCAGCTTGGGTGGGGTGAACACTGAAGCTTTCTTT. The encoded protein is CASSLGGVNTEAFF.

The chain has TRBV27 and TRBJ2-2; 12 nucleotides agree with TRBD2. The CDR3 runs 17 residues. Per germline, CDR1 MNHEY and CDR2 SMNVEV (reference sequence). The V segment lost 3 bases and the J segment 3 bases; nucleotides outside the gene matches: 5. The CDR3 DNA reads as TGTGCCAGCAGTTTCTCTAGCGGGAGGGCCTACACCGGGGAGCTGTTTTTT. Amino acids: CASSFSSGRAYTGELFF.

The chain joins TRBV6-5 to TRBJ2-7; 9 positions match TRBD1. This CDR3 is 14 amino acids long. Looked up from germline, CDR1 is MNHEY and CDR2 is SVGAGI. The V gene end was trimmed by 6 bases and the J gene end by 3 bases; junction bases not matched to a gene: 6. CDR3 coding DNA: TGTGCCAGCAGACGAGCGGGACAGGGCTACGAGCAGTACTTC. This gives the protein CASRRAGQGYEQYF.

The chain joins TRBV5-1 to TRBJ2-1; the D call may be TRBD1 or TRBD2 (5 bases each). Germline V CDR1 and CDR2: SGHRS, YFSETQ. This CDR3 has 15 amino acids. The V end lost 4 bases, the J end lost 0 bases, and 11 bases lay between the germline ends. CDR3 coding DNA: TGCGCCAGCAGCCGGGACGGAAGCTCCTACAATGAGCAGTTCTTC. Its translation: CASSRDGSSYNEQFF. Full variable domain (outside the CDR3, taken from reference TRBV5-1 and TRBJ2-1): KAGVTQTPRYLIKTRGQQVTLSCSPISGHRSVSWYQQTPGQGLQFLFEYFSETQRNKGNFPGRFSGRQFSNSRSEMNVSTLELGDSALYLCASSRDGSSYNEQFFGPGTRLTVL.

V usage is TRBV7-8 and J usage is TRBJ2-3; 11 bases are shared with TRBD2. Per germline, CDR1 SGHVS and CDR2 FQNEAQ. The CDR3 loop spans 16 amino acids. V gave up 5 bases and J gave up 1 base; unmatched junction bases: 5. As DNA, the CDR3 is TGTGCCAGCAGCGCCGGGACTAGCGGACGCACAGATACGCAGTATTTT. Its translation: CASSAGTSGRTDTQYF.

This clone was detected once. This rearrangement joins TRBV2 to TRBJ1-1, with D unresolved. Looked up from germline, CDR1 is SNHLY and CDR2 is FYNNEI. Deletions cut 3 bases from V and 1 base from J, with 18 bases between. The CDR3 has 17 residues. The CDR3 DNA reads as TGTGCCAGCAGTGAGACTCGGAGGGATCTTGGGAACACTGAAGCTTTCTTT. It specifies CASSETRRDLGNTEAFF.

The chain has TRBV5-1 and TRBJ1-4; 7 bases fit TRBD1. The CDR3 totals 17 residues. The J segment lost 8 bases and the V segment lost 4 bases, leaving 17 bases of the junction unmatched. CDR1 is SGHRS and CDR2 is YFSETQ in the germline V gene. The CDR3 reads CASSEIEGALRKEKLFF. The CDR3 DNA reads as TGCGCCAGCAGCGAAATAGAGGGGGCGCTCAGGAAAGAAAAACTGTTTTTT.

This rearrangement joins TRBV2 to TRBJ2-7; D gene unclear. Germline V gene data show CDR1 as SNHLY and CDR2 as FYNNEI. V lost 1 base and J 6 bases, leaving 4 bases between the germline ends. The length of the CDR3 is 11 residues. The CDR3 sequence: CASSEEGEQYF. The DNA for the CDR3 is TGTGCCAGCAGTGAAGAGGGCGAGCAGTACTTC.

The rearrangement uses TRBV5-6 and TRBJ2-2; perhaps TRBD2 as D (5 bases). This CDR3 region has 16 residues. The germline V gene encodes CDR1 SGHDT and CDR2 YYEEEE. V lost 5 bases, J lost 4 bases, and 18 bases lay in between. The CDR3 sequence is CASSRAGILGTGELFF. CDR3 nucleotides: TGTGCCAGCAGTCGCGCCGGGATCTTGGGCACCGGGGAGCTGTTTTTT.

This clone was seen just once. The chain carries TRBV6-1 and TRBJ2-7, with 7 positions matching TRBD1. V shed 7 bases, J shed 1 base, and the junction held 10 bases outside the gene matches. Germline values: CDR1 MNHNS, CDR2 SASEGT. This CDR3 comprises 15 residues. Here the CDR3 reads CASTIDRVGSYEQYF. The CDR3, as DNA: TGTGCCAGCACCATAGACAGGGTTGGTTCCTACGAGCAGTACTTC.

The chain has TRBV7-2 and TRBJ1-5; D might be TRBD1 (6 bases). V was pared by 1 base and J by 6 bases, with 10 bases between. The germline V gene encodes CDR1 SGHTA and CDR2 FQGNSA. CDR3 length: 14 amino acids. CDR3: CASSLGGHGQPQHF. CDR3 DNA sequence: TGTGCCAGCAGCTTAGGGGGACATGGTCAGCCCCAGCATTTT.

This clone was detected only once. V and J are TRBV12-5 and TRBJ2-1; the match to TRBD2 covers 9 bases. In germline, CDR1 is LGHNT, CDR2 FRNRAP. The CDR3 consists of 14 residues. The junction had 5 bases not matched to a gene; V was cut back by 6 bases and J by 5 bases. The CDR3 is CASGRGLADNEQFF. CDR3 coding DNA: TGTGCTAGTGGCCGGGGACTAGCAGACAATGAGCAGTTCTTC.

The CDR3 DNA sequence: TGTGCCAGCAGTACCGTAGCGGGAGGGATTGAGCAGTTCTTC. It specifies CASSTVAGGIEQFF. The V gene is TRBV6-5, the J gene TRBJ2-1; TRBD2 matches 11 bases. Trimming removed 5 bases from V and 9 bases from J; junction bases left unmatched: 6. This CDR3 comprises 14 residues. Germline loops: CDR1 MNHEY, CDR2 SVGAGI.

This chain joins TRBV6-1 and TRBJ2-2, with D possibly matching TRBD2 (5 bases). Trimming shortened V by 5 bases and J by 1 base, and 11 bases separated the two germline ends. This CDR3 spans 15 amino acids. Germline V gene sequence: CDR1 MNHNS, CDR2 SASEGT. This CDR3 is CASSPWAGNTGELFF. DNA for the CDR3: TGTGCCAGCAGTCCCTGGGCGGGGAACACCGGGGAGCTGTTTTTT.

J is TRBJ1-2 and V is TRBV19, with 8 bases matching TRBD1. Germline V CDR1 and CDR2: LNHDA, SQIVND (reference sequence). The junction had 3 bases not matched to a gene; V was cut back by 5 bases and J by 7 bases. The CDR3 loop spans 12 amino acids. The chain's CDR3 is CASSFQGAGYTF. CDR3 DNA sequence: TGTGCCAGTAGTTTCCAGGGGGCTGGCTACACCTTC.

This chain uses TRBV11-1 with TRBJ1-5; the D is unclear. This CDR3 contains 13 residues. V lost 1 base and J 7 bases, leaving 8 bases between the germline ends. Germline V gives CDR1 SGHAT, CDR2 FQDESV (reference sequence). This CDR3 reads CASSLGAGQPQHF. Written as DNA, the CDR3 is TGTGCCAGCAGCTTAGGGGCTGGGCAGCCCCAGCATTTT.

The genes are TRBV7-3 and TRBJ1-1; 11 bases fit TRBD1. Losses at the gene ends were 5 bases for V and 6 bases for J; bases not matched to a gene: 8. Per the germline V gene, CDR1 is SGHTA and CDR2 is FQGTGA. This CDR3 spans 15 amino acids. The CDR3 protein is CASSTGTGGFSEAFF. In DNA form, the CDR3 reads TGTGCCAGCAGCACCGGGACAGGGGGTTTTTCTGAAGCTTTCTTT. Full variable domain (outside the CDR3, taken from reference TRBV7-3 and TRBJ1-1): GAGVSQTPSNKVTEKGKYVELRCDPISGHTALYWYRQSLGQGPEFLIYFQGTGAADDSGLPNDRFFAVRPEGSVSTLKIQRTERGDSAVYLCASSTGTGGFSEAFFGQGTRLTVV.

The chain combines TRBV28 with TRBJ2-7; D gene unclear. V dropped 5 bases and J dropped 1 base, with 15 bases sitting between them. This CDR3 comprises 15 residues. Germline CDR1 MDHEN, CDR2 SYDVKM. The CDR3 protein is CASSPVGESSYEQYF. The CDR3 nucleotides read TGTGCCAGCAGTCCTGTCGGAGAATCGTCCTACGAGCAGTACTTC.

This chain joins TRBV28 and TRBJ2-7; the match to TRBD1 covers 10 bases. CDR1 is MDHEN, CDR2 SYDVKM, per germline. The CDR3 has 14 residues. Germline trimming cut 6 bases from V and 3 bases from J; bases unmatched to any gene: 5. In DNA form, the CDR3 reads TGTGCCAGCAGAAAGACAGGGGGCGGCTACGAGCAGTACTTC. This sequence encodes CASRKTGGGYEQYF.

The J gene is TRBJ2-3, the V gene TRBV5-1; 11 bases are shared with TRBD2. This CDR3 comprises 14 residues. V gave up 6 bases and J gave up 6 bases; unmatched junction bases: 6. Germline V lookup: CDR1 SGHRS, CDR2 YFSETQ. The CDR3 sequence is CASKLAGARDTQYF. The CDR3 nucleotides are TGCGCCAGCAAACTAGCGGGAGCTCGTGATACGCAGTATTTT.

CDR3 sequence: CASSLLGTSVIYEQFF. For the CDR3, the DNA is TGTGCCAGTAGTTTACTCGGGACTAGCGTTATCTATGAGCAGTTCTTC. The V call is TRBV19, the J call TRBJ2-1, with TRBD2 matching over 10 bases. The germline V gene has CDR1 LNHDA and CDR2 SQIVND (reference sequence). V shed 5 bases and J 8 bases; nucleotides not matched to a gene: 12. The CDR3 extends over 16 amino acids.